This TCR beta chain was retrieved from a study of beta chain features in type 1 diabetes. On this clone: Its antigen is unknown.

Study outcomes and limitations: In all four CD4+ subsets, TCRB CDR3 length was significantly, moderately reduced in type 1 diabetes.

The length of the CDR3 is 15 residues. The germline CDR1 and CDR2 sequences are SGHDT and YYEEEE. The germline V and J ends were trimmed by 4 bases and 0 bases, with 8 bases remaining between them. Of the isolated RNA, all was reverse transcribed, and so the sequenced material was expressed TCRB transcripts. Sequenced by immunoSEQ multiplex PCR; TCRdb stores in-frame clones only, minus some. The sample lists approximately 280,000 clones, about 15% occurring once. The sequencing sample was made of naive CD4+ T cells from blood. This clonotype was obtained from a man aged 18 to 29 with type 1 diabetes. This chain connects TRBV5-6 to TRBJ2-6; a weak D match, TRBD1 (6 bases). CDR3 coding DNA: TGTGCCAGCAGCCCACAGGGCTCTGGGGCCAACGTCCTGACTTTC. Protein: CASSPQGSGANVLTF.